Each of the 19 T cell receptor beta chains below was sequenced from the same sample in a study of neoadjuvant anti-PD-1 for oral cavity cancer. Measured with immunoSEQ multiplex PCR; TCRdb has only the in-frame clones, and not every one. The profile shows approximately 74,000 clones, approximately 80% of them singletons. Source: PBMCs, taken before nivolumab (anti-PD-1) treatment. The receptors stem from a person aged 35-79 years with oral cavity squamous cell carcinoma.

V gene TRBV20-1 combines with J gene TRBJ1-2; no definite D call. Germline V gene lookup returns CDR1 DFQATT and CDR2 SNEGSKA (reference sequence). CDR3 length: 11 amino acids. The V end lost 6 bases, the J end lost 5 bases, and 10 bases lay between the germline ends. CDR3 protein: CSAESHYGYTF. CDR3 sequence (DNA): TGCAGTGCCGAGTCCCATTATGGCTACACCTTC.

The chain combines TRBV5-6 with TRBJ1-1; D not certain. The CDR3 contains 15 residues. Germline CDR1 SGHDT, CDR2 YYEEEE. The V and J ends lost 1 base and 5 bases respectively, with 15 bases between them. This chain's CDR3 is CASSLLTSLWTEAFF. The CDR3 nucleotides are TGTGCCAGCAGCTTGCTGACTAGCCTGTGGACTGAAGCTTTCTTT.

V usage is TRBV30 and J usage is TRBJ1-1; unclear D gene. V shed 4 bases and J shed 0 bases, with 6 bases lying between them. Germline V CDR1 and CDR2: GTSNPN, SVGIG (reference sequence). This CDR3 comprises 12 residues. CDR3 DNA: TGTGCCTGGAAAAGGGTGAACACTGAAGCTTTCTTT. It is translated as CAWKRVNTEAFF.

The chain has TRBV28 and TRBJ1-2; D unresolved. Trimming took 7 bases from V and 0 from J, leaving 21 bases between them. The germline V gene encodes CDR1 MDHEN and CDR2 SYDVKM. CDR3 length: 17 amino acids. The DNA for the CDR3 is TGTGCCAGCACTTTTAGGGCCCGAGGGCGTTCTAACTATGGCTACACCTTC. The encoded protein is CASTFRARGRSNYGYTF.

In this sample, this clone turned up a few times. Here the CDR3 reads CASSQAGLADDTGELFF. In DNA, the CDR3 is TGTGCCAGCAGCCAAGCGGGACTAGCGGATGACACCGGGGAGCTGTTTTTT. The genes are TRBV4-2 and TRBJ2-2, with 11 bases identical to TRBD2. The length of the CDR3 is 17 residues. Germline V lookup: CDR1 LGHNA, CDR2 YNFKEQ. With V trimmed by 1 base and J by 3 bases, 4 bases remained unmatched.

This clone has more than one count but fewer than ten. The V gene is TRBV29-1, the J gene TRBJ1-2; D is ambiguous. The length of the CDR3 is 11 residues. CDR1 and CDR2 (germline): SQVTM, ANQGSEA. The germline V and J ends were trimmed by 7 bases and 2 bases, with 8 bases remaining between them. The chain's CDR3 is CSAEGNYGYTF. As DNA, the CDR3 is TGCAGCGCCGAGGGAAACTATGGCTACACCTTC.

This clone appeared a few times. V is TRBV6-5 and J is TRBJ2-1; TRBD1 matches 7 bases. Germline CDR1 is MNHEY and CDR2 is SVGAGI. This CDR3 has 10 residues. The V segment lost 10 bases and the J segment 8 bases; nucleotides outside the gene matches: 2. The CDR3 sequence is CANRGDEQFF. In nucleotides, the CDR3 is TGTGCCAACAGGGGCGATGAGCAGTTCTTC.

The chain is built from TRBV6-5 and TRBJ1-3; D not certain. The length of the CDR3 is 13 residues. V shed 8 bases and J shed 2 bases, with 10 bases lying between them. The germline V gene encodes CDR1 MNHEY and CDR2 SVGAGI. The CDR3 DNA reads TGTGCCAGCCACACGGGCGCTGGAAACACCATATATTTT. It is translated as CASHTGAGNTIYF.

Only a few counts were recorded for this clone. The chain recombines TRBV6-1 with TRBJ2-7; maybe TRBD1 (6 bases). The CDR3 is 15 residues long. Between the trimmed V and J ends, which lost 4 bases and 4 bases, there was a span of 17 bases. CDR1 is MNHNS, CDR2 SASEGT, per germline. The CDR3 DNA reads as TGTGCCAGCAGTGGTCGGACAGAAGGACCTTACGAGCAGTACTTC. It translates to CASSGRTEGPYEQYF.

This clone was seen a handful of times. The chain couples TRBV10-2 to TRBJ1-2; 8 bases agree with TRBD1. This CDR3 spans 12 amino acids. With V trimmed by 7 bases and J by 8 bases, 6 bases remained unmatched. Germline CDR1 and CDR2: WSHSY and SAAADI. The CDR3 here is CASKGQVDGYTF. Written as DNA, the CDR3 is TGCGCCAGCAAGGGACAGGTCGACGGCTACACCTTC.

This clone has a single count. The chain is built from TRBV4-2 and TRBJ2-2; possibly TRBD1 or TRBD2 for D (6 bases each). The CDR3 loop spans 13 amino acids. Per germline, CDR1 LGHNA and CDR2 YNFKEQ. V was clipped by 4 bases and J by 7 bases, with 10 bases between them. CDR3 amino acids: CASSPGGFGELFF. CDR3 coding DNA: TGTGCCAGCAGCCCCGGGGGCTTCGGGGAGCTGTTTTTT.

This sequence joins TRBV6-5 and TRBJ2-7, with a weak D call TRBD1 (5 bases). Trimming removed 0 bases at V and 3 bases at J, with 12 bases between. In germline, CDR1 is MNHEY, CDR2 SVGAGI. The CDR3 has 15 amino acids. CDR3 region: CASSYSAGSRYEQYF. In DNA form, the CDR3 reads TGTGCCAGCAGTTACTCGGCAGGGTCCCGCTACGAGCAGTACTTC.

The rearrangement links TRBV5-1 to TRBJ2-6, with D maybe TRBD1 (6 bases). Trimming removed 2 bases at V and 0 bases at J, with 9 bases between. Germline CDR1 is SGHRS and CDR2 is YFSETQ. The CDR3 runs 16 residues. The chain's CDR3 is CASSFDRISGANVLTF. The CDR3 coding sequence is TGCGCCAGCAGCTTCGACAGGATCTCTGGGGCCAACGTCCTGACTTTC. The variable domain in full, with the rest retrieved from reference TRBV5-1 and TRBJ2-6, is KAGVTQTPRYLIKTRGQQVTLSCSPISGHRSVSWYQQTPGQGLQFLFEYFSETQRNKGNFPGRFSGRQFSNSRSEMNVSTLELGDSALYLCASSFDRISGANVLTFGAGSRLTVL.

The chain combines TRBV29-1 with TRBJ1-5; a weak D match, TRBD1 (6 bases). This CDR3 is 13 amino acids long. Germline V gene data show CDR1 as SQVTM and CDR2 as ANQGSEA. Trimming stripped 6 bases from V and 3 bases from J, with 12 bases between. The CDR3 region is CSVIDRYNQPQHF. The CDR3 coding sequence is TGCAGCGTCATAGACAGGTACAATCAGCCCCAGCATTTT. The full variable domain, with the rest looked up from reference TRBV29-1 and TRBJ1-5, is SAVISQKPSRDICQRGTSLTIQCQVDSQVTMMFWYRQQPGQSLTLIATANQGSEATYESGFVIDKFPISRPNLTFSTLTVSNMSPEDSSIYLCSVIDRYNQPQHFGDGTRLSIL.

This chain connects TRBV19 to TRBJ1-5, with TRBD1 as a possible D gene (6 bases). Trimming stripped 5 bases from V and 1 base from J, with 12 bases between. Germline assignment: CDR1 LNHDA and CDR2 SQIVND (reference sequence). The CDR3 spans 15 residues. The CDR3 nucleotides are TGTGCCAGTAGTTTACAGGGCTCGAGCAATCAGCCCCAGCATTTT. It translates to CASSLQGSSNQPQHF.

This clone came up once. The chain combines TRBV28 with TRBJ1-2; the match to TRBD1 covers 7 bases. From germline, CDR1 is MDHEN and CDR2 SYDVKM. This CDR3 has 15 residues. Unmatched junction bases numbered 6, after V lost 2 bases and J lost 3 bases. The CDR3 nucleotides are TGTGCCAGCAGTTTACAGGGGGTAAATCACTATGGCTACACCTTC. It translates to CASSLQGVNHYGYTF.

This chain links TRBV9 with TRBJ2-3, with D perhaps given as TRBD1 or TRBD2 (5 bases each). CDR1 and CDR2 (germline): SGDLS, YYNGEE. The CDR3 is made up of 16 amino acids. The V end lost 3 bases, the J end lost 2 bases, and 16 bases lay between the germline ends. CDR3 DNA: TGTGCCAGCAGCGCATCAGGGTCGGGGCTCACAGATACGCAGTATTTT. Translated, it gives CASSASGSGLTDTQYF.

Only one count was recorded for this clone. The CDR3 spells CASSDTYEQYF. The CDR3 DNA sequence: TGTGCCAGCAGTGACACCTACGAGCAGTACTTC. This chain connects TRBV2 to TRBJ2-7; D gene ambiguous. The CDR3 length is 11 residues. V was clipped by 3 bases and J by 2 bases, with 2 bases between them. Per the germline V gene, CDR1 is SNHLY and CDR2 is FYNNEI.

This chain joins TRBV10-3 and TRBJ2-5; 7 positions agree with TRBD1. In germline, CDR1 is ENHRY, CDR2 SYGVKD. The J segment lost 3 bases and the V segment lost 3 bases, leaving 7 bases of the junction unmatched. The CDR3 loop spans 15 amino acids. The CDR3 bases are TGTGCCATCAGTGATGGAGACAGGGTAAAAGAGACCCAGTACTTC. This sequence encodes CAISDGDRVKETQYF.